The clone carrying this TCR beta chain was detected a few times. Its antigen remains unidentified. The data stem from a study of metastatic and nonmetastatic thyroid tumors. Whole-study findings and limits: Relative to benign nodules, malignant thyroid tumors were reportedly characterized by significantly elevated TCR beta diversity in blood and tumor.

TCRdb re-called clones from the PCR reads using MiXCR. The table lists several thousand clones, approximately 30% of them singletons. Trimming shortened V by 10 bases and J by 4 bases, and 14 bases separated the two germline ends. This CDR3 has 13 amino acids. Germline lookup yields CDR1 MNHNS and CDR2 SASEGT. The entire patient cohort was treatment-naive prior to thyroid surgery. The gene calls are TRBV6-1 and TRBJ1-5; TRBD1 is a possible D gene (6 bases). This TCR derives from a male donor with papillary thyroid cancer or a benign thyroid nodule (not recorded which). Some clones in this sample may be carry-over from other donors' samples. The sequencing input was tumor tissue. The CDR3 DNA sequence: TGTGCCAACCGAAGACAGGATAATCAGCCCCAGCATTTT. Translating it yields CANRRQDNQPQHF.